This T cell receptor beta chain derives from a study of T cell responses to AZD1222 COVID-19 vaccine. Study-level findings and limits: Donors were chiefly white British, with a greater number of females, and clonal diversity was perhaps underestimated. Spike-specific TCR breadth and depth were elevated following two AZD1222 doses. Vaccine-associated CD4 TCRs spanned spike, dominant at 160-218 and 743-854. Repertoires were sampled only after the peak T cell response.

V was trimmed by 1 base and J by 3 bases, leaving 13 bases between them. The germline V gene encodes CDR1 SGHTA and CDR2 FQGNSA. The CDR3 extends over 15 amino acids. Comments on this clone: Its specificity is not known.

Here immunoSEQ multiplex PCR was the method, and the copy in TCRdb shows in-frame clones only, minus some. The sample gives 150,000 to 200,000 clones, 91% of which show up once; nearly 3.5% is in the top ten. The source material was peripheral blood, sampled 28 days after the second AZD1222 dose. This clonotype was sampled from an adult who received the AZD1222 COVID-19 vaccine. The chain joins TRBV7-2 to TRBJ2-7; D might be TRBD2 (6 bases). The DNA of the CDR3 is TGTGCCAGCAGCTTAGGGCTAGCGAGGAGCTACGAGCAGTACTTC. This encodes CASSLGLARSYEQYF. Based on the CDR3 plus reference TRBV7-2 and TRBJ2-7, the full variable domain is GAGVSQSPSNKVTEKGKDVELRCDPISGHTALYWYRQSLGQGLEFLIYFQGNSAPDKSGLPSDRFSAERTGGSVSTLTIQRTQQEDSAVYLCASSLGLARSYEQYFGPGTRLTVT.